The next 32 T cell receptor beta chains were all read from a single sample in a study of blood T cell repertoires in COVID-19. Repertoires were generated with immunoSEQ multiplex PCR, while TCRdb's copy carries only in-frame clones and drops some. The repertoire includes about 330,000 clones, about nine tenths of them detected once, and 9.9% sits in the top ten. The sequenced sample was peripheral blood. The receptors were sampled from a man aged 25 to 40 with COVID-19, enrolled during active disease.

This sequence joins TRBV29-1 and TRBJ2-1; D not certain. V lost 3 bases and J lost 0, with 6 bases in between. The germline V gene encodes CDR1 SQVTM and CDR2 ANQGSEA. The CDR3 loop spans 13 amino acids. CDR3 protein: CSVETPSYNEQFF. The CDR3 region has the DNA TGCAGCGTTGAGACTCCCTCCTACAATGAGCAGTTCTTC.

The chain joins TRBV5-4 to TRBJ2-2; 8 positions match TRBD1. This CDR3 is 14 amino acids long. Trimming took 0 bases from V and 6 from J; bases not matched to a gene: 1. Germline-derived CDR1 and CDR2 are SGHNT and YYREEE (reference sequence). CDR3 residues: CASSLGDRSGELFF. In DNA, the CDR3 is TGTGCCAGCAGCTTGGGGGACAGGTCCGGGGAGCTGTTTTTT.

This clone appeared a few times. In nucleotides, the CDR3 is TGTGCCAGTAGAGGCAGGGGCGGTCTCGAGCAGTACTTC. Amino acids: CASRGRGGLEQYF. This sequence joins TRBV19 and TRBJ2-7; tentative D call: TRBD1 (6 bases). This CDR3 contains 13 residues. CDR1 and CDR2 (germline): LNHDA, SQIVND (reference sequence). Trimming shortened V by 6 bases and J by 6 bases, and 15 bases separated the two germline ends.

V gene TRBV23-1 combines with J gene TRBJ2-2; TRBD1 matches 8 bases. TRBV23-1 is flagged as an ORF with uncertain function. The CDR3 contains 16 residues. Losses at the gene ends were 0 bases for V and 1 base for J; bases not matched to a gene: 1. The CDR3 protein is CASSQSRGRNTGELFF. CDR3 nucleotide sequence: TGCGCCAGCAGTCAATCCAGGGGGCGGAACACCGGGGAGCTGTTTTTT.

The V gene is TRBV7-2, the J gene TRBJ2-5; no firm D call. V dropped 3 bases and J dropped 1 base, with 6 bases sitting between them. This CDR3 is 13 amino acids long. The germline CDR1 and CDR2 sequences are SGHTA and FQGNSA. The CDR3 loop is CASSFLSQETQYF. CDR3 bases: TGTGCCAGCAGCTTCCTCAGCCAAGAGACCCAGTACTTC.

This sequence joins TRBV19 and TRBJ1-6; 7 bases align to TRBD1. V gave up 3 bases and J gave up 10 bases; unmatched junction bases: 3. In germline, CDR1 is LNHDA, CDR2 SQIVND (reference sequence). The CDR3 extends over 13 amino acids. CDR3 amino acids: CASSMTGRSPLHF. CDR3 bases: TGTGCCAGTAGTATGACAGGGAGGTCACCCCTCCACTTT.

The chain recombines TRBV4-3 with TRBJ2-7; 11 bases are a match to TRBD2. This CDR3 is 16 amino acids long. The J segment lost 1 base and the V segment lost 3 bases, leaving 5 bases of the junction unmatched. Germline assignment: CDR1 LGHNA and CDR2 YSLEER. The CDR3 bases are TGCGCCAGCAGCCAGGACAGACTAGCGGGATCCTACGAGCAGTACTTC. Amino acids: CASSQDRLAGSYEQYF.

The genes are TRBV6-1 and TRBJ2-1; maybe TRBD2 (6 bases). V lost 0 bases to trimming and J lost 3 bases, with 15 bases between them. Germline V gene lookup returns CDR1 MNHNS and CDR2 SASEGT. CDR3 length: 17 amino acids. CDR3 in DNA: TGTGCCAGCAGTGAAGCATGGGGGGTATGGGGCTACAATGAGCAGTTCTTC. Protein: CASSEAWGVWGYNEQFF.

The J gene is TRBJ2-1, the V gene TRBV7-8; the match to TRBD1 covers 10 bases. CDR3 size: 15 residues. The V segment lost 5 bases and the J segment 7 bases; nucleotides outside the gene matches: 8. CDR1 and CDR2 from the germline V gene are SGHVS and FQNEAQ. The CDR3 protein is CASSRDRGQGNEQFF. CDR3 DNA: TGTGCCAGCAGCCGAGACAGGGGGCAAGGAAATGAGCAGTTCTTC.

This clone was counted a single time. The rearrangement joins TRBV7-6 to TRBJ2-1; 11 bases align to TRBD1. The junction had 10 bases not matched to a gene; V was cut back by 2 bases and J by 7 bases. The CDR3 has 17 amino acids. The germline CDR1 and CDR2 sequences are SGHVS and FNYEAQ. Here the CDR3 DNA reads TGTGCCAGCAGCTTAAATACGGGGACAGGGGGGAGGAATGAGCAGTTCTTC. The encoded protein is CASSLNTGTGGRNEQFF.

This clone was seen only a few times. The V call is TRBV7-8, the J call TRBJ2-7; 9 nucleotides agree with TRBD1. With V trimmed by 5 bases and J by 0 bases, 5 bases remained unmatched. CDR1 is SGHVS and CDR2 is FQNEAQ in the germline V gene. The CDR3 is 15 residues long. Here the CDR3 reads CASSPATGGSYEQYF. Written as DNA, the CDR3 is TGTGCCAGCAGCCCCGCGACAGGGGGCTCCTACGAGCAGTACTTC.

The chain joins TRBV18 to TRBJ1-2; D might be TRBD1 (6 bases). The CDR3 is 15 residues long. From germline, CDR1 is KGHSH and CDR2 LQKENI. Trimming cost V 2 bases and J 3 bases, with 13 bases left between them. The CDR3 DNA reads TGTGCCAGCTCACCAGTTACAGGGTGGGACTATGGCTACACCTTC. Translated: CASSPVTGWDYGYTF.

This chain connects TRBV5-6 to TRBJ1-2; weak D call: TRBD1 (5 bases). CDR1 is SGHDT, CDR2 YYEEEE, per germline. V was pared by 0 bases and J by 4 bases, with 16 bases between. The CDR3 covers 16 residues. CDR3 coding DNA: TGTGCCAGCAGCTTGGGCGTCAGCGGGCAGGGCTATGGCTACACCTTC. Translating gives CASSLGVSGQGYGYTF.

The J gene is TRBJ2-3, the V gene TRBV7-3; TRBD2 matches 15 bases. The CDR3 is 16 amino acids. Germline V gene sequence: CDR1 SGHTA, CDR2 FQGTGA. Trimming took 4 bases from V and 3 from J; bases not matched to a gene: 2. The CDR3 nucleotides read TGTGCCAGCAGCTCGGGACTAGCGGGAGGAACAGATACGCAGTATTTT. This encodes CASSSGLAGGTDTQYF.

The chain combines TRBV2 with TRBJ2-7, with 8 bases lining up with TRBD1. The CDR3 contains 14 residues. Germline CDR1 reads SNHLY; CDR2 reads FYNNEI. J was trimmed by 5 bases and V by 5 bases; bases with no gene match: 8. In DNA, the CDR3 is TGTGCCAGCAGTCAGACAGGGGACCCCCACGAGCAGTACTTC. Its protein product is CASSQTGDPHEQYF.

The rearrangement links TRBV24-1 to TRBJ2-2, with 7 bases lining up with TRBD2. Germline lookup yields CDR1 KGHDR and CDR2 SFDVKD. The junction had 10 bases not matched to a gene; V was cut back by 4 bases and J by 6 bases. This CDR3 is built from 16 residues. The CDR3 nucleotides read TGTGCCACCAGTGACCTGGGAGGGCCCTTCGCCGGGGAGCTGTTTTTT. This codes for CATSDLGGPFAGELFF.

The chain recombines TRBV19 with TRBJ2-3, with 12 bases identical to TRBD2. Unmatched junction bases numbered 15, after V lost 11 bases and J lost 3 bases. The germline V gene encodes CDR1 LNHDA and CDR2 SQIVND (reference sequence). The CDR3 runs to 17 residues. DNA of the CDR3: TGTGCCGTAGCCCCCTTAGGACTAGCGGGACCAACAGATACGCAGTATTTT. Encoded protein: CAVAPLGLAGPTDTQYF.

The J gene is TRBJ1-4, the V gene TRBV5-4, with a weak D call TRBD1 (5 bases). Trimming removed 0 bases from V and 7 bases from J, with 22 bases in between. The germline gives CDR1 SGHNT, CDR2 YYREEE (reference sequence). The CDR3 totals 18 residues. The CDR3 DNA follows: TGTGCCAGCAGCTTGGGGCTGGGCGGGCAGGGAGGAGTTGAAAAACTGTTTTTT. Encoded protein: CASSLGLGGQGGVEKLFF.

The chain carries TRBV27 and TRBJ2-1; tentatively, D is TRBD1 (6 bases). V lost 7 bases and J lost 0, with 19 bases in between. Germline V gene data show CDR1 as MNHEY and CDR2 as SMNVEV (reference sequence). This CDR3 has 17 amino acids. CDR3 coding DNA: TGTGCCAGCACCCCCCCGGGACACCAGAGCTCCTACAATGAGCAGTTCTTC. As protein: CASTPPGHQSSYNEQFF.

The chain carries TRBV3-1 (or the pseudogene TRBV3-2) and TRBJ1-2; 10 bases match TRBD1. The germline gives CDR1 LGHDT, CDR2 YNNKEL (reference sequence). The CDR3 has 13 amino acids. V shed 4 bases and J 5 bases; nucleotides not matched to a gene: 1. Written as DNA, the CDR3 is TGTGCCAGCAGCCCGGGACAGGGGTATGGCTACACCTTC. Translation gives CASSPGQGYGYTF.

This clone was seen once. The V and J genes are TRBV3-1 (or the pseudogene TRBV3-2) and TRBJ2-5; D call uncertain. The CDR3 is 13 amino acids. CDR1 LGHDT and CDR2 YNNKEL come from the germline V gene (reference sequence). Deletions cut 4 bases from V and 2 bases from J, with 8 bases between. As DNA, the CDR3 is TGTGCCAGCAGCCCCCCCGGTCAAGAGACCCAGTACTTC. This gives the protein CASSPPGQETQYF.

This rearrangement joins TRBV24-1 to TRBJ1-1; D gene uncertain. V was shortened by 4 bases and J by 2 bases, with 22 bases between the two germline ends. The CDR3 extends over 18 amino acids. Germline lookup yields CDR1 KGHDR and CDR2 SFDVKD. DNA of the CDR3: TGTGCCACCAGTGAAGTTTCCATTCCGGGAGGAGCCAACACTGAAGCTTTCTTT. This sequence encodes CATSEVSIPGGANTEAFF.

The rearrangement joins TRBV7-9 to TRBJ2-3; D may be TRBD2 (6 bases). From germline, CDR1 is SEHNR and CDR2 FQNEAQ (reference sequence). CDR3 length: 16 amino acids. Trimming shortened V by 5 bases and J by 1 base, and 16 bases separated the two germline ends. CDR3 in DNA: TGTGCCAGCAGCCCCCCGGCGGGGACGGGCACAGATACGCAGTATTTT. As protein: CASSPPAGTGTDTQYF.

CDR3 residues: CASSLRGDRGSSYNSPLHF. The DNA for the CDR3 is TGTGCCAGCAGCCTCAGGGGAGATCGGGGAAGCTCCTATAATTCACCCCTCCACTTT. The chain employs TRBV27 and TRBJ1-6; D possibly corresponds to TRBD1 (6 bases). V was pared by 6 bases and J by 0 bases, with 21 bases between. The CDR3 has 19 amino acids. Germline CDR1 and CDR2: MNHEY and SMNVEV (reference sequence).

CDR3 in amino acids: CASSPARQGIYEQYF. The DNA for the CDR3 is TGTGCCAGCAGTCCTGCACGACAGGGGATCTACGAGCAGTACTTC. This chain uses TRBV27 with TRBJ2-7; the match to TRBD1 covers 8 bases. The junction had 9 bases not matched to a gene; V was cut back by 5 bases and J by 3 bases. Per germline, CDR1 MNHEY and CDR2 SMNVEV (reference sequence). The CDR3 runs 15 residues.

The rearrangement joins TRBV6-6 to TRBJ1-1; D not certain. The CDR3 runs to 12 residues. Germline V gene sequence: CDR1 MNHNY, CDR2 SVGAGI (reference sequence). With 6 bases removed from V and 0 bases from J, the gap between germline ends came to 5 bases. The CDR3 protein is CASRRLNTEAFF. DNA of the CDR3: TGTGCCAGCAGGCGGCTGAACACTGAAGCTTTCTTT.

This clone was seen more than once but under ten times. The chain employs TRBV19 and TRBJ1-2; D gene unclear. CDR1 and CDR2 (germline): LNHDA, SQIVND (reference sequence). V was trimmed by 1 base and J by 0 bases, leaving 6 bases between them. CDR3 length equals 14 residues. The CDR3 bases are TGTGCCAGTAGTATAGGAGGGCCTAACTATGGCTACACCTTC. This translates into CASSIGGPNYGYTF. The full variable domain, its missing parts supplied by reference TRBV19 and TRBJ1-2, is DGGITQSPKYLFRKEGQNVTLSCEQNLNHDAMYWYRQDPGQGLRLIYYSQIVNDFQKGDIAEGYSVSREKKESFPLTVTSAQKNPTAFYLCASSIGGPNYGYTFGSGTRLTVV.

CDR3 nucleotide sequence: TGTGCCAGAAAAAGCGGGAGCATTGCAGATACGCAGTATTTT. Protein sequence: CARKSGSIADTQYF. The chain has TRBV3-1 (or the pseudogene TRBV3-2) and TRBJ2-3, with 8 bases aligning to TRBD2. Germline values: CDR1 LGHDT, CDR2 YNNKEL (reference sequence). Trimming cost V 9 bases and J 4 bases; bases outside gene matches: 9. CDR3 length: 14 residues.

The chain recombines TRBV7-2 with TRBJ2-1, with TRBD2 as a possible D gene (5 bases). Germline CDR1 is SGHTA and CDR2 is FQGNSA. V lost 5 bases and J 3 bases, leaving 8 bases between the germline ends. The CDR3 is made up of 13 amino acids. CDR3 sequence reads: CASSPRDYNEQFF. The CDR3 DNA follows: TGTGCCAGCAGCCCCCGGGACTACAATGAGCAGTTCTTC.

The chain links TRBV5-8 to TRBJ2-3; D is unresolved. The CDR3 is 14 amino acids. The ends were cut back, 4 bases at V and 0 bases at J, with 9 bases in the middle. Germline V CDR1 and CDR2: SGHTS, YDEGEE. This chain's CDR3 is CASSIGRSTDTQYF. The CDR3 nucleotides read TGTGCCAGCAGCATCGGCAGGAGCACAGATACGCAGTATTTT.

This chain joins TRBV4-2 and TRBJ2-5; TRBD2 aligns across 8 bases. The CDR3 loop spans 16 amino acids. Looked up from germline, CDR1 is LGHNA and CDR2 is YNFKEQ. V lost 0 bases to trimming and J lost 5 bases; unmatched junction nucleotides: 8. Here the CDR3 reads CASSQDHGGAPETQYF. The CDR3 DNA follows: TGTGCCAGCAGCCAAGATCACGGGGGGGCCCCGGAGACCCAGTACTTC.

The chain joins TRBV5-1 to TRBJ1-2; perhaps TRBD1 as D (6 bases). The CDR3 consists of 15 residues. The germline gives CDR1 SGHRS, CDR2 YFSETQ. The V gene lost 4 bases and the J gene lost 0 bases, with 13 bases spanning the gap. The CDR3 protein is CASSPGGGANYGYTF. The CDR3 DNA sequence: TGCGCCAGCAGCCCCGGGGGGGGCGCTAACTATGGCTACACCTTC.